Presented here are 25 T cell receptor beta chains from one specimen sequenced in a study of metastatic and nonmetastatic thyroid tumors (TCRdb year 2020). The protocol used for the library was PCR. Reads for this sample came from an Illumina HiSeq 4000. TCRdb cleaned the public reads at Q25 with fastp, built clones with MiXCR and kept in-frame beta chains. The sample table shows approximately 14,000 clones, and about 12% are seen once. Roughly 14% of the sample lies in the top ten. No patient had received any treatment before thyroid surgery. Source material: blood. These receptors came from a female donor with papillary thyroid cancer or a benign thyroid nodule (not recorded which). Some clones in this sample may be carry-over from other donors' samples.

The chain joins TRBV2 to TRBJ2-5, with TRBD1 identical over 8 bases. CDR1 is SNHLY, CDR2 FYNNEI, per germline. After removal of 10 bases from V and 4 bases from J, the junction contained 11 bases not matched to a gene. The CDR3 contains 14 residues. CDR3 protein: CAIRQGTGIETQYF. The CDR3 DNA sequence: TGTGCCATCCGACAGGGGACGGGGATAGAGACCCAGTACTTC.

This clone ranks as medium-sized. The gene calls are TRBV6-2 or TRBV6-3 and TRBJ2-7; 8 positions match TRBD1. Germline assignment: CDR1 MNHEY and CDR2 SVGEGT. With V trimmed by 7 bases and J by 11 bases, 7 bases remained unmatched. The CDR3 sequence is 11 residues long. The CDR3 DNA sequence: TGTGCCAGCAATACGGACAGGGATAAGTACTTC. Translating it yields CASNTDRDKYF.

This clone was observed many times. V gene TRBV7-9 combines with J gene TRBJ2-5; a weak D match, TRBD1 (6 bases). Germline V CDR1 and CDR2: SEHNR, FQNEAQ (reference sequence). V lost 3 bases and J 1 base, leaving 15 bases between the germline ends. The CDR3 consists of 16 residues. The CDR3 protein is CASSFQQGIGQETQYF. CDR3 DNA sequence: TGTGCCAGCAGCTTCCAACAGGGAATCGGCCAAGAGACCCAGTACTTC.

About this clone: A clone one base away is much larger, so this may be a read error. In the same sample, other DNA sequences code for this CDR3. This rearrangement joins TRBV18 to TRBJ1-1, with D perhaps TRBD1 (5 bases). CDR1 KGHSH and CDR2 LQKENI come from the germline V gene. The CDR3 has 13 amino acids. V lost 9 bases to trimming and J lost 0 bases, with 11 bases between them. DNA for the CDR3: TGTGCCAGTTCATCGACAGTGAACACTGAAGCTTTCTTT. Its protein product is CASSSTVNTEAFF.

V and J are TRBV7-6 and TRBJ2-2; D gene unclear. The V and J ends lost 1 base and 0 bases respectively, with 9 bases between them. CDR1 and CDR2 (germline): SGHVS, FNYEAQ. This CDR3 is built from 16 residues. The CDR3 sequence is CASSLDPATNTGELFF. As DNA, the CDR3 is TGTGCCAGCAGCTTAGATCCCGCTACGAACACCGGGGAGCTGTTTTTT.

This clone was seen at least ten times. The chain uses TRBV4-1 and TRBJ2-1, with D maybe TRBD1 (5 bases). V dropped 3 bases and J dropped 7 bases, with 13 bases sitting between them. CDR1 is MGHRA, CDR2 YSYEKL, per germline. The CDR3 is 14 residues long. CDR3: CASSHQGSRNEQFF. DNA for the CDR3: TGCGCCAGCAGCCATCAGGGTAGTAGGAATGAGCAGTTCTTC.

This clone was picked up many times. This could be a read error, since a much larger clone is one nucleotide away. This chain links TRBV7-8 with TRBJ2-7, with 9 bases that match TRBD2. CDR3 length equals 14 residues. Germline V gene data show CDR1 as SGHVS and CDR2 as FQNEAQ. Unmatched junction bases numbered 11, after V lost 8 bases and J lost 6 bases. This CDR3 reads CASGSSGTPAEQYF. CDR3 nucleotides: TGTGCCAGCGGCTCTAGCGGGACCCCCGCCGAGCAGTACTTC.

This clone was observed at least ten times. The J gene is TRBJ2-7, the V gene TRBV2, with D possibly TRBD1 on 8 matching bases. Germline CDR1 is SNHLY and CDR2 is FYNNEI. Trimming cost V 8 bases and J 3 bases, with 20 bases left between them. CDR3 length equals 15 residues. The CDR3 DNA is TGTGCCAGCTACAGGGGGGGACGTACAAGCTACGAGCAGTACTTC. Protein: CASYRGGRTSYEQYF. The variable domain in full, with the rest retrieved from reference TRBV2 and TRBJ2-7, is EPEVTQTPSHQVTQMGQEVILRCVPISNHLYFYWYRQILGQKVEFLVSFYNNEISEKSEIFDDQFSVERPDGSNFTLKIRSTKLEDSAMYFCASYRGGRTSYEQYFGPGTRLTVT.

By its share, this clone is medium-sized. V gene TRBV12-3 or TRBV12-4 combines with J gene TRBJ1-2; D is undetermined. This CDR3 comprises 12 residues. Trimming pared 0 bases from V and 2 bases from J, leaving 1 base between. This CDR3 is CASSLANYGYTF. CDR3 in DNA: TGTGCCAGCAGTTTAGCCAACTATGGCTACACCTTC.

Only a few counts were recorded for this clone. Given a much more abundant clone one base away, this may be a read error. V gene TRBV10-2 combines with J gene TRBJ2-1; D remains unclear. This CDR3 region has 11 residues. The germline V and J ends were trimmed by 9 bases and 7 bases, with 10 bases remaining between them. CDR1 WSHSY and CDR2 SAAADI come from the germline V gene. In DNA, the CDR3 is TGCGCCAGTGTGCCCGGTAATGAGCAGTTCTTC. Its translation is CASVPGNEQFF.

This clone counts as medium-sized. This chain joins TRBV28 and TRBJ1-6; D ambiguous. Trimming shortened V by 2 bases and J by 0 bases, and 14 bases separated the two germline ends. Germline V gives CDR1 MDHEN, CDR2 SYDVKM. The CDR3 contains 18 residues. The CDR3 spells CASSLDILRSSYNSPLHF. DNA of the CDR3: TGTGCCAGCAGTTTAGACATCCTAAGGAGCTCCTATAATTCACCCCTCCACTTT. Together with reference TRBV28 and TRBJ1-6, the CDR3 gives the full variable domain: DVKVTQSSRYLVKRTGEKVFLECVQDMDHENMFWYRQDPGLGLRLIYFSYDVKMKEKGDIPEGYSVSREKKERFSLILESASTNQTSMYLCASSLDILRSSYNSPLHFGNGTRLTVT.

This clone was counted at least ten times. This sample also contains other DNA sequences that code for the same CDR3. The CDR3 sequence: CASSLGSGSSYEQYF. CDR3 nucleotide sequence: TGCGCCAGCAGCTTGGGAAGCGGGAGCTCCTACGAGCAGTACTTC. The V and J genes are TRBV5-1 and TRBJ2-7, with 8 bases fitting TRBD2. V gave up 0 bases and J gave up 0 bases; unmatched junction bases: 2. Looked up from germline, CDR1 is SGHRS and CDR2 is YFSETQ. The CDR3 runs 15 residues.

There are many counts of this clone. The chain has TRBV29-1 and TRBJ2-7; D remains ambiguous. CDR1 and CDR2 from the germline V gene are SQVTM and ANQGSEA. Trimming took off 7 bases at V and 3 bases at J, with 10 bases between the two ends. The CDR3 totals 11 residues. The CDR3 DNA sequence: TGCAGCGCCGTCGGTGGCTACGAGCAGTACTTC. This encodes CSAVGGYEQYF.

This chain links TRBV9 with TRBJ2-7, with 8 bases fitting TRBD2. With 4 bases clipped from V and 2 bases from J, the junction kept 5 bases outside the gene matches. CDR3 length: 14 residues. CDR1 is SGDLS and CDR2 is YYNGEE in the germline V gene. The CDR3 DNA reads TGTGCCAGCAGCCCATTAGCGGGACCCTACGAGCAGTACTTC. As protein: CASSPLAGPYEQYF. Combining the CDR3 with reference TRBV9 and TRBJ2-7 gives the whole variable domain DSGVTQTPKHLITATGQRVTLRCSPRSGDLSVYWYQQSLDQGLQFLIQYYNGEERAKGNILERFSAQQFPDLHSELNLSSLELGDSALYFCASSPLAGPYEQYFGPGTRLTVT.

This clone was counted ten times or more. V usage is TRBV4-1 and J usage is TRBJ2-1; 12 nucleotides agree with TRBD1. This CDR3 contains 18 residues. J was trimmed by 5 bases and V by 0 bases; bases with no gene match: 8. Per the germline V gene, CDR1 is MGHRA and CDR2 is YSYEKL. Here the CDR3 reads CASSQDLDGTGGNNEQFF. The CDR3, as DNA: TGCGCCAGCAGCCAAGACTTAGACGGGACAGGGGGCAACAATGAGCAGTTCTTC.

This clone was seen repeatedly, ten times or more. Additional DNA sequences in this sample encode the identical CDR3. The CDR3 DNA reads TGTGCCAGCAGCCGAGGAGTAAGCGGGCCTGATACGCAGTATTTT. It yields the protein CASSRGVSGPDTQYF. V and J are TRBV6-2 or TRBV6-3 and TRBJ2-3; D might be TRBD2 (6 bases). In germline, CDR1 is MNHEY, CDR2 SVGEGT. The germline V and J ends were trimmed by 6 bases and 6 bases, with 19 bases remaining between them. The CDR3 is 15 residues long.

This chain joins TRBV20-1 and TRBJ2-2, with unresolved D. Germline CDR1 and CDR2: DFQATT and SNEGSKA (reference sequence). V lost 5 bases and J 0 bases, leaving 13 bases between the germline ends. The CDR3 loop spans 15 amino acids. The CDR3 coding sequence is TGCAGTGCTGGACCTAGATACCCGAACACCGGGGAGCTGTTTTTT. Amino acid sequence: CSAGPRYPNTGELFF.

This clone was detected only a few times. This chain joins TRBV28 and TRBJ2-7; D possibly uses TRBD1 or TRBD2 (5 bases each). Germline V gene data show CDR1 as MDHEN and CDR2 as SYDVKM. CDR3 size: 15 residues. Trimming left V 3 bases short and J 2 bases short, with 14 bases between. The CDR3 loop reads CASSFGAKATYEQYF. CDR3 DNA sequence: TGTGCCAGCAGTTTCGGGGCTAAAGCGACCTACGAGCAGTACTTC.

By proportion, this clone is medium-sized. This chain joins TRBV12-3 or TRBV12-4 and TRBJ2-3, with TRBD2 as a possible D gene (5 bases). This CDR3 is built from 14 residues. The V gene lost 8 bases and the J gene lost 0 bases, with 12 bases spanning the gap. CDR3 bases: TGTGCCAGCCAACGGACTGTTAGCACAGATACGCAGTATTTT. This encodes CASQRTVSTDTQYF.

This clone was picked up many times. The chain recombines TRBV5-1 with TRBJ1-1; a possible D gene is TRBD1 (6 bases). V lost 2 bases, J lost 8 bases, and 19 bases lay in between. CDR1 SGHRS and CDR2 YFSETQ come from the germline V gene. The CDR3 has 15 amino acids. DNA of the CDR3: TGCGCCAGCAGCTTCGCGTCGGGGGCTTGGGCCGAAGCTTTCTTT. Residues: CASSFASGAWAEAFF.

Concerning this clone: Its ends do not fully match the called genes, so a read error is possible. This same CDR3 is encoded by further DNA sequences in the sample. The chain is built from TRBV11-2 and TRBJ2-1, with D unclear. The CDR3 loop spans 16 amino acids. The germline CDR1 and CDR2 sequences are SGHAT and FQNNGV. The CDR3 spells CASSLVGGASYNEQFF. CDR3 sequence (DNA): TGCGCCAGCAGCTTAGTTGGCGGTGCCTCCTACAATGAGCAGTTCTTC.

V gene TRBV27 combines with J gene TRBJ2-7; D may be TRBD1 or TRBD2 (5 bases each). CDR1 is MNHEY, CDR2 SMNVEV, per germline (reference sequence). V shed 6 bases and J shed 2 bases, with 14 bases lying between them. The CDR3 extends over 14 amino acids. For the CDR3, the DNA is TGTGCCAGCAGCTCAGGGACGCTTCCCTACGAGCAGTACTTC. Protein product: CASSSGTLPYEQYF.

The CDR3 is CSVLAGGHTGELFF. CDR3 DNA: TGCAGCGTCCTAGCGGGGGGGCACACCGGGGAGCTGTTTTTT. This sequence joins TRBV29-1 and TRBJ2-2; TRBD2 matches at 12 bases. The V segment lost 6 bases and the J segment 3 bases; nucleotides outside the gene matches: 2. This CDR3 has 14 residues. Germline V CDR1 and CDR2: SQVTM, ANQGSEA.

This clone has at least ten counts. The CDR3 DNA follows: TGTGCCAGCAGCCAAGGGGGGGTCCTCTACACCTTC. Encoded protein: CASSQGGVLYTF. This sequence joins TRBV3-1 and TRBJ1-2; weak D call: TRBD1 (5 bases). This CDR3 has 12 amino acids. V was shortened by 1 base and J by 10 bases, with 10 bases between the two germline ends. From germline, CDR1 is LGHDT and CDR2 YNNKEL (reference sequence).

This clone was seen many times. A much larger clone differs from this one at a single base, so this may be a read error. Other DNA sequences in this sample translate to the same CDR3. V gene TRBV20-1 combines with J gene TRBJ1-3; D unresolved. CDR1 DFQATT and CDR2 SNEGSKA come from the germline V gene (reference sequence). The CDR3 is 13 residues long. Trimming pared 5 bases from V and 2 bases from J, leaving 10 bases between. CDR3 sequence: CSASPDPGNTIYF. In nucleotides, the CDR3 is TGCAGTGCTTCCCCGGACCCTGGAAACACCATATATTTT.